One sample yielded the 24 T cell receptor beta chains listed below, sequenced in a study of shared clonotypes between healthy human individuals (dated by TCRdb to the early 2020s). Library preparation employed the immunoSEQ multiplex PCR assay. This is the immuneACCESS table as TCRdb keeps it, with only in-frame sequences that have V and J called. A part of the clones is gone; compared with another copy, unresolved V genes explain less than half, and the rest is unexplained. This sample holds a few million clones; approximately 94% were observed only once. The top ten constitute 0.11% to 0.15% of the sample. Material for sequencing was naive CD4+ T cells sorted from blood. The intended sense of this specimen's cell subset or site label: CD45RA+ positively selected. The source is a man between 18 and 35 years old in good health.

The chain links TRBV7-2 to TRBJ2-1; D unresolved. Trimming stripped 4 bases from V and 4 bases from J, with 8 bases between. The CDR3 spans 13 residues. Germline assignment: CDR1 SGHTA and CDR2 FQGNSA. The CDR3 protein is CASSSLPYNEQFF. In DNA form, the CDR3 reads TGTGCCAGCAGCTCGCTACCGTACAATGAGCAGTTCTTC.

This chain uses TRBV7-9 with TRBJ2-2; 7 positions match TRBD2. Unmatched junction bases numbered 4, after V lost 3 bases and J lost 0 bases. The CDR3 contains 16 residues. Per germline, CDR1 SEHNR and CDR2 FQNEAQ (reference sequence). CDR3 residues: CASSFQRDANTGELFF. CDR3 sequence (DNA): TGTGCCAGCAGCTTCCAGCGGGACGCGAACACCGGGGAGCTGTTTTTT.

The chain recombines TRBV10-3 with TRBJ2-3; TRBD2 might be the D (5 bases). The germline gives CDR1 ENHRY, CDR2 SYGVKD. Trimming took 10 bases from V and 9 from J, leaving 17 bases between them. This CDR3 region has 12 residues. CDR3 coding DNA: TGTGCCACTGACGCCGGGATCGACACGCAGTATTTT. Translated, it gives CATDAGIDTQYF.

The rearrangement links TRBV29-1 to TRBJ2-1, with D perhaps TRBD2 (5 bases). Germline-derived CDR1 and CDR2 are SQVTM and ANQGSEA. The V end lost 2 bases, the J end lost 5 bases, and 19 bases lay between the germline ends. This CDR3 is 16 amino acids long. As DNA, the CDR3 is TGCAGCGTTGAACCGACGGGTCAAACGAGGGACAATGAGCAGTTCTTC. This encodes CSVEPTGQTRDNEQFF.

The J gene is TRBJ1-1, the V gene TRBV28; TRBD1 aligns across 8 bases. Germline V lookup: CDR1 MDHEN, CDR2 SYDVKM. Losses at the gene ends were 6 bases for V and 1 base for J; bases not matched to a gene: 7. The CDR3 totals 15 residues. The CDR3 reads CASRTRDRTNTEAFF. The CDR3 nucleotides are TGTGCCAGCAGGACAAGGGACAGGACGAACACTGAAGCTTTCTTT. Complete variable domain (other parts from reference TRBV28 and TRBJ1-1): DVKVTQSSRYLVKRTGEKVFLECVQDMDHENMFWYRQDPGLGLRLIYFSYDVKMKEKGDIPEGYSVSREKKERFSLILESASTNQTSMYLCASRTRDRTNTEAFFGQGTRLTVV.

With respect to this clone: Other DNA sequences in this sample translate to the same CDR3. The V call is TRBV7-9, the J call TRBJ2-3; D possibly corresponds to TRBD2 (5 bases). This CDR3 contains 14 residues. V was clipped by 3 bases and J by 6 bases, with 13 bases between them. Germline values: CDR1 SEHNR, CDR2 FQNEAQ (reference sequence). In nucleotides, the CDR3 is TGTGCCAGCAGCTTGGTCGGAGGTGGGGATACGCAGTATTTT. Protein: CASSLVGGGDTQYF.

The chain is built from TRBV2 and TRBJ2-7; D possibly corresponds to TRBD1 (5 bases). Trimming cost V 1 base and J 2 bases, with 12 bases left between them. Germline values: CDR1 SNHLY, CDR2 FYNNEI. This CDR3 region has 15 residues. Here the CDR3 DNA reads TGTGCCAGCAGTGAAGTTCCAGGGTCGACCTACGAGCAGTACTTC. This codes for CASSEVPGSTYEQYF.

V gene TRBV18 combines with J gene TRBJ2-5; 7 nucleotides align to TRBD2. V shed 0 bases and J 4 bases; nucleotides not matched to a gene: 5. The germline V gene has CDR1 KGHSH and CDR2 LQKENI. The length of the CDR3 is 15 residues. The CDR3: CASSPPLRERETQYF. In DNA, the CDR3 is TGTGCCAGCTCACCACCTCTGCGGGAGCGAGAGACCCAGTACTTC.

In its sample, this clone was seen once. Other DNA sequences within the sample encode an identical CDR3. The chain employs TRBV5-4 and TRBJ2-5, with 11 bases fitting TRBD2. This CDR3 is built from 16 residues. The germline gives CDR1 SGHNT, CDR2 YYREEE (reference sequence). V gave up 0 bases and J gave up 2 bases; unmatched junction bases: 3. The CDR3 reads CASSLGLAGGQETQYF. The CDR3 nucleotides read TGTGCCAGCAGCTTGGGCCTAGCGGGAGGACAAGAGACCCAGTACTTC.

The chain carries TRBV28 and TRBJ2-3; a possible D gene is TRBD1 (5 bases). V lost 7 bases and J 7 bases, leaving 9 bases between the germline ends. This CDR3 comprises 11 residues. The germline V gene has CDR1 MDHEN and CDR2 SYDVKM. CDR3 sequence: CASNNRHTQYF. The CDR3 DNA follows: TGTGCCAGCAATAACAGGCATACGCAGTATTTT.

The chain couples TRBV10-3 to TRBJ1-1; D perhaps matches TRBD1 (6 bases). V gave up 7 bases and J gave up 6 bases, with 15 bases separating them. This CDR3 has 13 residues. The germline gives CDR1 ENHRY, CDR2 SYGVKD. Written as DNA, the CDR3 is TGTGCCATCACCCAGGGGAGCTCTTCTGAAGCTTTCTTT. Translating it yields CAITQGSSSEAFF.

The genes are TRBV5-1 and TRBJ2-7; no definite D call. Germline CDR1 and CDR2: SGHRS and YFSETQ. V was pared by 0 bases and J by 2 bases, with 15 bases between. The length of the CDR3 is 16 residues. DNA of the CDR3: TGCGCCAGCAGCTTGGCAGTCACGTTCCAACCCTACGAGCAGTACTTC. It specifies CASSLAVTFQPYEQYF.

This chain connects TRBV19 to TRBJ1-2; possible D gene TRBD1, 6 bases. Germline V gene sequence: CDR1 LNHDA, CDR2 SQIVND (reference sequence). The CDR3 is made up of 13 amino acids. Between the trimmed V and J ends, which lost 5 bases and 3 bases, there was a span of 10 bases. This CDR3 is CASSYREYYGYTF. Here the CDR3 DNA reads TGTGCCAGTAGTTACAGGGAATACTATGGCTACACCTTC.

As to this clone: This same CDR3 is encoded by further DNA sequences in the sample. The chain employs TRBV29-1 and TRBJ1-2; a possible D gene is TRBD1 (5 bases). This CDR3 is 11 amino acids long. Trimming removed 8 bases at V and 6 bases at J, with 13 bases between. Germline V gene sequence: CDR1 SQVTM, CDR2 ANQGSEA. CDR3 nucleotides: TGCAGCTCTGGGGGGGGAAATGGCTACACCTTC. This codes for CSSGGGNGYTF.

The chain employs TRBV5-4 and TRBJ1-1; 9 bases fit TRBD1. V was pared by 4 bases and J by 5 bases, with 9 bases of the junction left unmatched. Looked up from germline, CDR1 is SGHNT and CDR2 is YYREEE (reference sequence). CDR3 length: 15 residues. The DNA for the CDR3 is TGTGCCAGCAGCGCAAAGGACAGGGGATGGACTGAAGCTTTCTTT. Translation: CASSAKDRGWTEAFF.

The DNA for the CDR3 is TGTGCCAGCAGTGGCCCCGTGGGGAAAAAGAACACCGGGGAGCTGTTTTTT. Translation gives CASSGPVGKKNTGELFF. The rearrangement uses TRBV6-1 and TRBJ2-2; D remains ambiguous. Germline V gives CDR1 MNHNS, CDR2 SASEGT. V dropped 4 bases and J dropped 1 base, with 16 bases sitting between them. This CDR3 spans 17 amino acids.

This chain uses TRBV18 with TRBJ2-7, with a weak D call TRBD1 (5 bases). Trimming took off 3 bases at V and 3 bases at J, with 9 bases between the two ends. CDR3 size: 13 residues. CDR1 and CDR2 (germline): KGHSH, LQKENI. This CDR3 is CASSPTTGYEQYF. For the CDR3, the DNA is TGTGCCAGCTCACCTACTACAGGCTACGAGCAGTACTTC.

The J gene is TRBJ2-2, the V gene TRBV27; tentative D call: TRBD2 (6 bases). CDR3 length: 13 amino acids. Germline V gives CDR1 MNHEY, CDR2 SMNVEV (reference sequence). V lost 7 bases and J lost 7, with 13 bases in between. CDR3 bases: TGTGCCAGCAACGATGGGAGGAGCGGGGAGCTGTTTTTT. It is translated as CASNDGRSGELFF.

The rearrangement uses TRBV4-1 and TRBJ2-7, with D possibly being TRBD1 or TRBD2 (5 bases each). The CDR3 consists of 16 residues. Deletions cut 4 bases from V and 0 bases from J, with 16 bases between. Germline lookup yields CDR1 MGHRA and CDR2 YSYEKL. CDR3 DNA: TGCGCCAGCAGCCTCGACGGGACCGCCAGCTCCTACGAGCAGTACTTC. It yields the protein CASSLDGTASSYEQYF.

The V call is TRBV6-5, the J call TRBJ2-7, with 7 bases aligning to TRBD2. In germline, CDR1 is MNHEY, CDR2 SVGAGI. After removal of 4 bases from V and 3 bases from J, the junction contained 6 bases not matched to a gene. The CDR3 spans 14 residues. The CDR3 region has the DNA TGTGCCAGCAGTTCCCAGCGGGATCTCTACGAGCAGTACTTC. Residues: CASSSQRDLYEQYF.

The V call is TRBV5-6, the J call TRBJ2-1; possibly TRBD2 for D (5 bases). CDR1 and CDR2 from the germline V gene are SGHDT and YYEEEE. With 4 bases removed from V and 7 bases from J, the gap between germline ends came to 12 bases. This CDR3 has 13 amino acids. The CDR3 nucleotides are TGTGCCAGCAGCCTCTCAAGCGGAAATGAGCAGTTCTTC. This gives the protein CASSLSSGNEQFF.

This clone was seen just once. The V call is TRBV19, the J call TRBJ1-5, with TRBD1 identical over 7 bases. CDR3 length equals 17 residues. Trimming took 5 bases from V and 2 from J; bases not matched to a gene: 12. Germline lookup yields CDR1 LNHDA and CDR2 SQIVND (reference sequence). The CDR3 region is CASSPLSAGGGNQPQHF. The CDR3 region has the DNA TGTGCCAGTAGTCCCCTCTCGGCAGGGGGAGGCAATCAGCCCCAGCATTTT.

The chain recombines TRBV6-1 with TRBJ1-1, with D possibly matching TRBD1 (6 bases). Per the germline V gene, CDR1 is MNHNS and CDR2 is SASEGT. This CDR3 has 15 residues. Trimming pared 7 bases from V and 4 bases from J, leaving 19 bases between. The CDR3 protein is CASTRTPEGGTEAFF. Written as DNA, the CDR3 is TGTGCCAGCACTCGAACCCCCGAGGGGGGCACTGAAGCTTTCTTT.

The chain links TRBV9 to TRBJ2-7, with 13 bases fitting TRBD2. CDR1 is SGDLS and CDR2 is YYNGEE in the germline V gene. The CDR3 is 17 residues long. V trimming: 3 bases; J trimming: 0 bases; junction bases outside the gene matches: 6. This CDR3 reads CASSDRTSGGFSYEQYF. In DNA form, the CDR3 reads TGTGCCAGCAGCGACCGGACTAGCGGGGGATTCTCCTACGAGCAGTACTTC.